The entry below describes one T cell receptor beta chain. Which antigen it targets is not known. No much larger clone is present one base from it, and per-base qualities are unavailable. The germline V gene encodes CDR1 SGDLS and CDR2 YYNGEE. The V end loses 0 bases and the J end loses 2 bases, and a stretch of 12 bases separates them. Counted from cysteine to phenylalanine, this CDR3 has 15 amino acids. Only the CDR3 DNA stays, 45 bases, in frame from base 1. Library preparation employed 5' RACE. Sequencing instrument: Illumina HiSeq 2500. A second roughly 7 to 11 cycle PCR used a sample-barcoded 5' primer and a J-beta primer mix. A template-switch 5' adaptor carrying 12 random nucleotides introduced a unique molecular identifier onto each TCR beta cDNA molecule. Each sample yielded at least 3 million CDR3-containing paired-end reads. All of the RNA was converted into first-strand cDNA using the Mint cDNA synthesis kit, with a TRBC-specific oligonucleotide serving as the primer. After uracil-DNA glycosylase treatment, a first 18-cycle PCR used universal primers M1SS and BC2_uni_R on all cDNA. The study's own analysis went as follows. For normalization, 1 million high-quality reads, each with a distinct molecular identifier, were randomly selected from each sample. Instead of being binned into consensus sequences, reads that shared molecular identifiers were thrown out. MiTCR, run with a Q25 quality threshold and the strictest error-elimination algorithm, handled CDR3 identification, clonotype clustering and error correction. Lower-bound total TCR beta diversity was estimated with a nonparametric unseen species model using Euler transformation. The public reads were reanalyzed by TCRdb: fastp trimming at Q25, MiXCR alignment, in-frame beta chains only. A single entry per CDR3 protein holds the most common genes and DNA from its merged rows. In this record, the V and J calls reflect TCRdb's handling and not the investigators' own analysis. The sample records 600,000 to 800,000 distinct CDR3 sequences, under 25% of which are singletons. The ten largest clonotypes hold roughly 3.9% of the sample.

This record belongs to a study of blood T cells in healthy people across ages (dated by TCRdb to the mid-2010s). Background for the entire study: In model experiments, template switching captured roughly one uniquely barcoded TCR beta cDNA molecule for every two T cells. Four age groups were formed from the donors: young (average about 16 years), middle-aged (approximately 39), aged (roughly 59) and long-lived (less than 85). For two donors (one aged 18 to 30 and one aged 80 or older), the study analyzed two additional independent replicas of 1 million unique cDNA reads from the same blood draw. To track age-related changes in TCR beta repertoire diversity, the study relied on deep sequencing normalized with unique cDNA molecular identifiers. To avoid experimental bias, donors of different ages were randomly spread across the sequencing lanes. Points the paper makes about the study in general: Compared with the aged group, the long-lived group had more naive CD4+ T cells, fewer expanded clones and increased TCR diversity, a pattern suggesting age selection. A strong correlation was found between observed TCR beta diversity and the percentage of naive T cells measured by flow cytometry. Since profiling was done on bulk unsorted PBMCs, naive and antigen-experienced compartments could not be conclusively compared. Because donor CMV infection status was unknown, age-related changes in expanded clonotypes were potentially confounded. As age increased, observed TCR beta diversity per million T cells dropped in a roughly linear way, and a significant reduction was already evident by age 40. Total diversity estimates from one million sequenced T cells were considered lower bounds and underestimates.

Donors were approximately 42 systemically healthy Caucasian individuals from Russia aged roughly 6 to 100 years. Approximately 11 milliliters of peripheral blood were drawn from each donor into EDTA-treated Vacutainer tubes. Ficoll-Paque density-gradient centrifugation was used to isolate PBMCs, with at least 6.5 million per sample. Total RNA was extracted from PBMCs with Trizol reagent, with at least 6 micrograms obtained per sample. For every donor, flow cytometry on a PBMC aliquot measured the percentage of naive CD45RAhigh/CD27high T cells. Sequenced: blood. The receptor chain draws on TRBV9 and TRBJ2-7; the D gene lacks a confident call. This TCR was sampled from a man aged 70 or older in good health. The DNA sequence follows: TGTGCCAGCAGCGTAGATCTTGCAGCCCCCTACGAGCAGTACTTC. Its amino acids are CASSVDLAAPYEQYF. Supplemented by the reference TRBV9 and TRBJ2-7 proteins around the CDR3, the complete variable domain is DSGVTQTPKHLITATGQRVTLRCSPRSGDLSVYWYQQSLDQGLQFLIQYYNGEERAKGNILERFSAQQFPDLHSELNLSSLELGDSALYFCASSVDLAAPYEQYFGPGTRLTVT.